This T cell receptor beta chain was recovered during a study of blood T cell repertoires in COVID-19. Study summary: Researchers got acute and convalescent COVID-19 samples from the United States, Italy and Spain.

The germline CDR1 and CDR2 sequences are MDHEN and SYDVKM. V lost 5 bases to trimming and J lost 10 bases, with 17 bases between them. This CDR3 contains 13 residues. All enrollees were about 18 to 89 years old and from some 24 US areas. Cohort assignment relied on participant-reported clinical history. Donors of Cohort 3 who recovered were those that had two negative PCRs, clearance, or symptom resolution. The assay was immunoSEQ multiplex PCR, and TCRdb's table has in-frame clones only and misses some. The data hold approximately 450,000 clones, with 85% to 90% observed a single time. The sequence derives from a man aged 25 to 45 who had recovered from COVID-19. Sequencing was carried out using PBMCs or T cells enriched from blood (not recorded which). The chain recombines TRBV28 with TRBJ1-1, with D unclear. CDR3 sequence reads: CASSPSTPLRAFF. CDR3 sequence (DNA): TGTGCCAGCAGTCCCTCTACGCCCTTGAGAGCTTTCTTT.